These 14 T cell receptor beta chains were all obtained from the same sample, sequenced in a study of radiotherapy plus CTLA-4 blockade in lung cancer. Profiling relied on immunoSEQ multiplex PCR, and the TCRdb table lists in-frame clones only, not all of them. This table holds more than 100,000 clones, around 89% found once. The sequenced sample was peripheral blood, obtained from a patient treated with radiotherapy plus ipilimumab. These TCRs come from a human donor with non-small cell lung cancer that progressed on radiotherapy plus ipilimumab.

J is TRBJ1-1 and V is TRBV6-5; TRBD1 matches at 9 bases. Unmatched junction bases numbered 5, after V lost 0 bases and J lost 6 bases. This CDR3 has 15 amino acids. The V gene's germline CDR1 is MNHEY and CDR2 SVGAGI. The CDR3 coding sequence is TGTGCCAGCAGTTACTCGGAAGGGACAGGGCCTGAAGCTTTCTTT. Its translation is CASSYSEGTGPEAFF.

This chain uses TRBV2 with TRBJ2-1; 11 bases are shared with TRBD2. The CDR3 totals 15 residues. Germline assignment: CDR1 SNHLY and CDR2 FYNNEI. Unmatched junction bases numbered 2, after V lost 2 bases and J lost 5 bases. The CDR3 DNA reads as TGTGCCAGCAGTGAAATAGCGGGAGGGAACAATGAGCAGTTCTTC. Its protein product is CASSEIAGGNNEQFF.

The chain is built from TRBV29-1 and TRBJ2-7; 7 nucleotides line up with TRBD1. Germline CDR1 and CDR2: SQVTM and ANQGSEA. J was trimmed by 3 bases and V by 6 bases; bases with no gene match: 11. CDR3 size: 14 residues. The CDR3 here is CSVSSDRRNYEQYF. The CDR3 DNA reads as TGCAGCGTATCGTCGGACAGGAGGAACTACGAGCAGTACTTC.

V is TRBV6-1 and J is TRBJ2-1; possibly TRBD1 or TRBD2 for D (5 bases each). The ends were cut back, 6 bases at V and 5 bases at J, with 17 bases in the middle. This CDR3 has 15 residues. CDR1 is MNHNS and CDR2 is SASEGT in the germline V gene. Written as DNA, the CDR3 is TGTGCCAGCAGGTACCGGGACGGACGAAACAATGAGCAGTTCTTC. Translation gives CASRYRDGRNNEQFF.

This rearrangement joins TRBV19 to TRBJ1-5; a possible D gene is TRBD1 (5 bases). The CDR3 has 16 amino acids. The ends were cut back, 7 bases at V and 2 bases at J, with 18 bases in the middle. CDR1 and CDR2 from the germline V gene are LNHDA and SQIVND (reference sequence). The CDR3 DNA is TGTGCCAGTACCCTCAGGCCCGCGGGGGGCAATCAGCCCCAGCATTTT. Translation gives CASTLRPAGGNQPQHF.

The chain recombines TRBV12-5 with TRBJ1-1; D unclear. V was trimmed by 3 bases and J by 2 bases, leaving 10 bases between them. CDR3 length: 14 residues. Germline V gives CDR1 LGHNT, CDR2 FRNRAP. This CDR3 is CASGLGRVNTEAFF. CDR3 bases: TGTGCTAGTGGTTTAGGCAGAGTTAACACTGAAGCTTTCTTT.

This clone appeared once. This chain joins TRBV6-5 and TRBJ2-7; tentatively, D is TRBD2 (6 bases). Germline assignment: CDR1 MNHEY and CDR2 SVGAGI. The V gene lost 4 bases and the J gene lost 1 base, with 17 bases spanning the gap. The CDR3 runs to 16 residues. The CDR3 here is CASSSTRRAKSYEQYF. Here the CDR3 DNA reads TGTGCCAGCAGTTCTACCCGGAGGGCCAAATCCTACGAGCAGTACTTC.

This rearrangement joins TRBV6-1 to TRBJ2-1, with unresolved D. The CDR3 is 14 residues long. V shed 5 bases and J shed 6 bases, with 14 bases lying between them. CDR1 MNHNS and CDR2 SASEGT come from the germline V gene. CDR3 coding DNA: TGTGCCAGCAGTAAGACCTACCTGACCAATGAGCAGTTCTTC. Its translation: CASSKTYLTNEQFF.

The V gene is TRBV2, the J gene TRBJ2-1; possibly TRBD2 for D (6 bases). Trimming cost V 6 bases and J 7 bases, with 10 bases left between them. Germline V gene data show CDR1 as SNHLY and CDR2 as FYNNEI. This CDR3 region has 12 residues. CDR3: CASSFSGNEQFF. The CDR3 nucleotides read TGTGCCAGCAGCTTCAGCGGGAATGAGCAGTTCTTC.

Note on this clone: At one of its ends the junction is not consistent with the germline gene, which may arise from a read error. V usage is TRBV7-7 and J usage is TRBJ2-7, with 7 bases matching TRBD2. The germline CDR1 and CDR2 sequences are SSHAT and FNYEAQ (reference sequence). The CDR3 consists of 13 residues. The CDR3 region is CASSLGLVAEQYF. The CDR3 bases are TGTGCTAGCAGCTTAGGACTAGTAGCCGAGCAGTACTTC. Based on the CDR3 plus reference TRBV7-7 and TRBJ2-7, the full variable domain is GAGVSQSPRYKVTKRGQDVTLRCDPISSHATLYWYQQALGQGPEFLTYFNYEAQPDKSGLPSDRFSAERPEGSISTLTIQRTEQRDSAMYRCASSLGLVAEQYFGPGTRLTVT.

The chain combines TRBV7-6 with TRBJ2-1; 14 positions match TRBD2. Per the germline V gene, CDR1 is SGHVS and CDR2 is FNYEAQ. The CDR3 consists of 17 residues. V shed 5 bases and J 4 bases; nucleotides not matched to a gene: 7. DNA of the CDR3: TGTGCCAGCAGCCCCCGACTAGCGGGAGGGCAGTACAATGAGCAGTTCTTC. The encoded protein is CASSPRLAGGQYNEQFF.

A single count supports this clone. V gene TRBV6-1 combines with J gene TRBJ2-2, with 10 nucleotides matching TRBD2. Germline CDR1 MNHNS, CDR2 SASEGT. V lost 4 bases and J lost 7; bases outside the gene matches: 6. This CDR3 is 15 amino acids long. The CDR3 protein is CASSAIGTSVGELFF. CDR3 bases: TGTGCCAGCAGTGCTATAGGGACTAGCGTCGGGGAGCTGTTTTTT.

This chain links TRBV30 with TRBJ1-1, with D unclear. The V end was cut by 4 bases, the J end by 3 bases, with 9 bases between. This CDR3 contains 12 residues. Germline values: CDR1 GTSNPN, CDR2 SVGIG (reference sequence). The DNA for the CDR3 is TGTGCCTGGAACACCGACGACACTGAAGCTTTCTTT. It codes for CAWNTDDTEAFF.

This clone came up once. The chain uses TRBV7-9 and TRBJ2-7, with D unresolved. The CDR3 covers 13 residues. Germline lookup yields CDR1 SEHNR and CDR2 FQNEAQ (reference sequence). Trimming shortened V by 5 bases and J by 5 bases, and 13 bases separated the two germline ends. The CDR3 sequence is CASSQNTADEQYF. As DNA, the CDR3 is TGTGCCAGCAGCCAAAACACAGCAGACGAGCAGTACTTC.